These 21 T cell receptor beta chains were sequenced from one sample in a study of T cell repertoires and HLA-DP antigens. Assay: immunoSEQ multiplex PCR; the TCRdb copy retains only in-frame clones and omits some. The sample records 90,000 to 130,000 clones, 92% being singletons. Their specific antigens are unknown. Sequencing was carried out using CD4+ T cells from PBMCs. These receptors were obtained from a woman aged 18-30 years in good health and CMV-seronegative.

Only a few counts were recorded for this clone. V is TRBV28 and J is TRBJ2-5; D perhaps matches TRBD2 (7 bases). Germline V lookup: CDR1 MDHEN, CDR2 SYDVKM. The CDR3 is made up of 16 amino acids. V lost 5 bases and J lost 3, with 19 bases in between. The CDR3 DNA reads as TGTGCCAGCAGTCTCCCGAGGGGGGGGGATGAAGAGACCCAGTACTTC. This translates into CASSLPRGGDEETQYF.

V and J are TRBV27 and TRBJ2-2; D is undetermined. This CDR3 has 17 residues. Trimming pared 4 bases from V and 0 bases from J, leaving 15 bases between. CDR1 is MNHEY and CDR2 is SMNVEV in the germline V gene (reference sequence). The chain's CDR3 is CASSSTKIVSNTGELFF. CDR3 sequence (DNA): TGTGCCAGCAGTTCGACAAAAATCGTGTCGAACACCGGGGAGCTGTTTTTT.

The chain is built from TRBV7-3 and TRBJ2-2; D might be TRBD1 (6 bases). The V end was cut by 6 bases, the J end by 0 bases, with 11 bases between. Germline assignment: CDR1 SGHTA and CDR2 FQGTGA. The CDR3 is made up of 15 amino acids. The chain's CDR3 is CASRVQGPNTGELFF. CDR3 nucleotide sequence: TGTGCCAGCAGGGTGCAGGGGCCGAACACCGGGGAGCTGTTTTTT.

The CDR3 loop is CASSIPHGLAGGFLSKNIQYF. The CDR3 DNA follows: TGTGCCAGTAGTATACCACACGGACTAGCGGGGGGGTTCCTGTCCAAAAACATTCAGTACTTC. The chain links TRBV19 to TRBJ2-4, with 15 positions matching TRBD2. Trimming cost V 2 bases and J 2 bases; bases outside gene matches: 13. CDR1 is LNHDA and CDR2 is SQIVND in the germline V gene (reference sequence). The CDR3 sequence is 21 residues long.

The chain has TRBV19 and TRBJ2-7; D is unclear. The germline V gene has CDR1 LNHDA and CDR2 SQIVND (reference sequence). Deletions cut 3 bases from V and 3 bases from J, with 18 bases between. The CDR3 covers 16 residues. In nucleotides, the CDR3 is TGTGCCAGTAGTATGACCTGGACGTTAAGATTCTACGAGCAGTACGTC. This sequence encodes CASSMTWTLRFYEQYV.

The V and J genes are TRBV5-1 and TRBJ1-2; tentative D call: TRBD1 (5 bases). Germline-derived CDR1 and CDR2 are SGHRS and YFSETQ. The ends were cut back, 3 bases at V and 6 bases at J, with 15 bases in the middle. This CDR3 has 14 amino acids. The CDR3: CASSSGSRDHGYTF. DNA for the CDR3: TGCGCCAGCAGCTCGGGGTCTCGGGACCATGGCTACACCTTC.

CDR3 coding DNA: TGTGCCAGCAGCTCCCTACAGGGGAACTATGGCTACACCTTC. Translation: CASSSLQGNYGYTF. The J gene is TRBJ1-2, the V gene TRBV11-2, with TRBD1 matching over 7 bases. The CDR3 has 14 amino acids. Germline values: CDR1 SGHAT, CDR2 FQNNGV. V shed 4 bases, J shed 2 bases, and the junction held 4 bases outside the gene matches. Variable domain in full (rest from reference TRBV11-2 and TRBJ1-2): EAGVAQSPRYKIIEKRQSVAFWCNPISGHATLYWYQQILGQGPKLLIQFQNNGVVDDSQLPKDRFSAERLKGVDSTLKIQPAKLEDSAVYLCASSSLQGNYGYTFGSGTRLTVV.

The chain links TRBV19 to TRBJ2-5; tentatively, D is TRBD1 or TRBD2 (5 bases each). CDR3 length: 13 residues. Germline CDR1 is LNHDA and CDR2 is SQIVND (reference sequence). Trimming stripped 8 bases from V and 5 bases from J, with 15 bases between. Written as DNA, the CDR3 is TGTGCCAGTCGATACCGGGACGCTGAGACCCAGTACTTC. Translated, it gives CASRYRDAETQYF.

V and J are TRBV6-5 and TRBJ2-1; D is unresolved. V lost 3 bases and J 3 bases, leaving 15 bases between the germline ends. The CDR3 consists of 16 residues. Germline V CDR1 and CDR2: MNHEY, SVGAGI. As DNA, the CDR3 is TGTGCCAGCAGTTATTTAGGGTCCCCTTTCTACAATGAGCAGTTCTTC. This codes for CASSYLGSPFYNEQFF.

The chain employs TRBV2 and TRBJ2-3; D call uncertain. The CDR3 is 12 residues long. Trimming cost V 6 bases and J 4 bases, with 8 bases left between them. Germline assignment: CDR1 SNHLY and CDR2 FYNNEI. The chain's CDR3 is CASSFSADTQYF. The CDR3 region has the DNA TGTGCCAGCAGCTTCTCTGCAGATACGCAGTATTTT.

This chain uses TRBV7-2 with TRBJ1-1; no definite D call. Deletions cut 5 bases from V and 1 base from J, with 8 bases between. This CDR3 contains 13 residues. Germline lookup yields CDR1 SGHTA and CDR2 FQGNSA. The CDR3 region is CASSARQNTEAFF. CDR3 DNA sequence: TGTGCCAGCAGCGCCCGACAGAACACTGAAGCTTTCTTT.

The rearrangement uses TRBV5-1 and TRBJ2-2, with D perhaps TRBD1 (6 bases). Per the germline V gene, CDR1 is SGHRS and CDR2 is YFSETQ. Trimming shortened V by 2 bases and J by 2 bases, and 10 bases separated the two germline ends. CDR3 length equals 15 residues. CDR3 in DNA: TGCGCCAGCAGCTTTGACAGGCCCAACACCGGGGAGCTGTTTTTT. This sequence encodes CASSFDRPNTGELFF.

This chain connects TRBV27 to TRBJ2-1; 10 positions match TRBD2. CDR3 size: 15 residues. After removal of 5 bases from V and 8 bases from J, the junction contained 9 bases not matched to a gene. Per germline, CDR1 MNHEY and CDR2 SMNVEV (reference sequence). The CDR3 bases are TGTGCCAGCAGTCCTCAGCGGGAGGGCCGAGATGAGCAGTTCTTC. Translation: CASSPQREGRDEQFF.

This CDR3 reads CASRGQADGYGYTF. CDR3 nucleotides: TGTGCCAGCAGGGGACAGGCGGACGGCTATGGCTACACCTTC. This sequence joins TRBV6-1 and TRBJ1-2; 8 bases align to TRBD1. The ends lost 6 bases at V and 4 bases at J; junction bases unmatched: 7. Germline CDR1 is MNHNS and CDR2 is SASEGT. This CDR3 comprises 14 residues.

V usage is TRBV15 and J usage is TRBJ1-5; D may be TRBD1 (5 bases). Trimming took 4 bases from V and 0 from J, leaving 16 bases between them. The CDR3 totals 17 residues. Looked up from germline, CDR1 is LNHNV and CDR2 is YYDKDF (reference sequence). CDR3 region: CATSKGLGAYSNQPQHF. The DNA of the CDR3 is TGTGCCACCAGCAAGGGGCTAGGGGCGTATAGCAATCAGCCCCAGCATTTT.

This rearrangement joins TRBV27 to TRBJ1-2; 11 bases agree with TRBD1. This CDR3 is 14 amino acids long. Trimming cost V 6 bases and J 4 bases; bases outside gene matches: 4. CDR1 is MNHEY and CDR2 is SMNVEV in the germline V gene (reference sequence). The CDR3: CASRRTGGVYGYTF. CDR3 nucleotides: TGTGCCAGCAGGAGGACAGGGGGCGTCTATGGCTACACCTTC.

This clone has only one observation. The genes are TRBV2 and TRBJ2-5, with TRBD2 matching 7 bases. V was clipped by 1 base and J by 4 bases; unmatched bases: 9. The CDR3 is made up of 16 amino acids. The germline gives CDR1 SNHLY, CDR2 FYNNEI. CDR3 in amino acids: CASSEGGGARGETQYF. The CDR3 coding sequence is TGTGCCAGCAGTGAAGGGGGAGGGGCTAGGGGAGAGACCCAGTACTTC. Variable domain in full (rest from reference TRBV2 and TRBJ2-5): EPEVTQTPSHQVTQMGQEVILRCVPISNHLYFYWYRQILGQKVEFLVSFYNNEISEKSEIFDDQFSVERPDGSNFTLKIRSTKLEDSAMYFCASSEGGGARGETQYFGPGTRLLVL.

The chain uses TRBV30 and TRBJ1-1; possibly TRBD1 for D (5 bases). The CDR3 extends over 13 amino acids. Germline lookup yields CDR1 GTSNPN and CDR2 SVGIG (reference sequence). V shed 4 bases and J shed 2 bases, with 11 bases lying between them. Here the CDR3 reads CAWTPGLNTEAFF. In nucleotides, the CDR3 is TGTGCCTGGACTCCGGGGCTAAACACTGAAGCTTTCTTT.

A single count supports this clone. The V gene is TRBV5-1, the J gene TRBJ2-5; 7 nucleotides agree with TRBD1. Losses at the gene ends were 4 bases for V and 0 bases for J; bases not matched to a gene: 6. Germline CDR1 is SGHRS and CDR2 is YFSETQ. The CDR3 is 15 residues long. CDR3 residues: CASSLSQGYQETQYF. The CDR3 region has the DNA TGCGCCAGCAGCCTCTCACAGGGGTACCAAGAGACCCAGTACTTC.

The rearrangement uses TRBV4-2 and TRBJ2-5; D is possibly TRBD1 (6 bases). This CDR3 contains 13 residues. V lost 0 bases to trimming and J lost 4 bases, with 6 bases between them. The germline V gene encodes CDR1 LGHNA and CDR2 YNFKEQ. The CDR3, as DNA: TGTGCCAGCAGCCAAGAGGGGGCAGAGACCCAGTACTTC. Translating gives CASSQEGAETQYF.

The V and J genes are TRBV5-5 and TRBJ2-3; TRBD1 might be the D (7 bases). CDR3 length: 18 residues. V was pared by 3 bases and J by 0 bases, with 20 bases between. Germline loops: CDR1 SGHKS, CDR2 YYEKEE (reference sequence). The DNA of the CDR3 is TGTGCCAGCAGCTCGATGCTCAGGGGGGCGGGTAGCACAGATACGCAGTATTTT. This codes for CASSSMLRGAGSTDTQYF.